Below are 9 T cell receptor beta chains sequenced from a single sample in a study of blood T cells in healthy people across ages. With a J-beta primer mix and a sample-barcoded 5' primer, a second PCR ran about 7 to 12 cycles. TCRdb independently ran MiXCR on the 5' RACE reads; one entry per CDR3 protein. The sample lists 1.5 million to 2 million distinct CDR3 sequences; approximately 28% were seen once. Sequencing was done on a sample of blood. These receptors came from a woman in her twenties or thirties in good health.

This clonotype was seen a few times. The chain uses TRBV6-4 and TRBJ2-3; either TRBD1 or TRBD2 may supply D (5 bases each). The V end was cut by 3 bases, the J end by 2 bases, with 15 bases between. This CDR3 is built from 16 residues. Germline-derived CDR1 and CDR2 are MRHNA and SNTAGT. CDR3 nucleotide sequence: TGTGCCAGCAGTGAATTGGGACGGGACCCCACAGATACGCAGTATTTT. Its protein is CASSELGRDPTDTQYF.

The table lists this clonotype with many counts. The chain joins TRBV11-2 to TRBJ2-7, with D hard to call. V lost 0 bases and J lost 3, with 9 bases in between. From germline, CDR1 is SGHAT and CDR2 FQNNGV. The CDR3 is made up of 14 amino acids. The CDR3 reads CASSLDQAVYEQYF. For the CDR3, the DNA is TGTGCCAGCAGCTTAGATCAAGCAGTCTACGAGCAGTACTTC.

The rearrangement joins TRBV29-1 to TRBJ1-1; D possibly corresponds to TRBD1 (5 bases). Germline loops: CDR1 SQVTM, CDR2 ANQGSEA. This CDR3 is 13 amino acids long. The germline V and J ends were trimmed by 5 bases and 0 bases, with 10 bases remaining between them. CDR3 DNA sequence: TGCAGCGTTCGAGACAGACTGAACACTGAAGCTTTCTTT. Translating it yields CSVRDRLNTEAFF.

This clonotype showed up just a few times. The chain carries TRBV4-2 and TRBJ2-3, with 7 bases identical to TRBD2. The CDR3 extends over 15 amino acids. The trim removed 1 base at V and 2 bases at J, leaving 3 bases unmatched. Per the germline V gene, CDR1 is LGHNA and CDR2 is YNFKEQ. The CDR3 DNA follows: TGTGCCAGCAGCCAAGGGGGGGGGTACACAGATACGCAGTATTTT. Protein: CASSQGGGYTDTQYF.

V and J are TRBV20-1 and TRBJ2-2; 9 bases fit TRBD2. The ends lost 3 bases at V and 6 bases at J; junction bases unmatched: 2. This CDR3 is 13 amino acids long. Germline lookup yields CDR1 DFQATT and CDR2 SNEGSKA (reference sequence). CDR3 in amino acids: CSASGGRAGELFF. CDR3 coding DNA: TGCAGTGCTAGTGGCGGGAGGGCCGGGGAGCTGTTTTTT.

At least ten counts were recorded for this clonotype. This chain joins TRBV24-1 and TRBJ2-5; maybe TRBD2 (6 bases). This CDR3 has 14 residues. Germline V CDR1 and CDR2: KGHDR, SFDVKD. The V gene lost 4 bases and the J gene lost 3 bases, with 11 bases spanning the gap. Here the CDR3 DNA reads TGTGCCACCAGTGAGTACGGGGAGGAAGAGACCCAGTACTTC. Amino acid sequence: CATSEYGEEETQYF.

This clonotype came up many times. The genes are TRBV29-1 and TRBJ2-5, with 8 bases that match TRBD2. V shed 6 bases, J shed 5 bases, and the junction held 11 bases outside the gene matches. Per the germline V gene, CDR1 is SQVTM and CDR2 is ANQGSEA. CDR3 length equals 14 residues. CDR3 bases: TGCAGCGTGGGCCGAGCGGGAGACATGGAGACCCAGTACTTC. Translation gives CSVGRAGDMETQYF.

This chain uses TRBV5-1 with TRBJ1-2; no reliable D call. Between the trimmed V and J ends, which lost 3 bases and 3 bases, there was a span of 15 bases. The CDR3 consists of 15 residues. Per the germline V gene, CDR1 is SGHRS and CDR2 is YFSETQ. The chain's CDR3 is CASSSTPSFDYGYTF. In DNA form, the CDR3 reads TGCGCCAGCAGCTCGACACCGAGTTTCGACTATGGCTACACCTTC. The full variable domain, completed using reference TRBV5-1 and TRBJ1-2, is KAGVTQTPRYLIKTRGQQVTLSCSPISGHRSVSWYQQTPGQGLQFLFEYFSETQRNKGNFPGRFSGRQFSNSRSEMNVSTLELGDSALYLCASSSTPSFDYGYTFGSGTRLTVV.

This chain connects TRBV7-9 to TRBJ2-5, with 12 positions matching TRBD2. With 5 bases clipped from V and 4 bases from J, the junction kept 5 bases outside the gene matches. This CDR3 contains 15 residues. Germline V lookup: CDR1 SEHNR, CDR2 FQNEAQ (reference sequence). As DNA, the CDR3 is TGTGCCAGCAGCCCCCCGACTAGCGGGGGAGAGACCCAGTACTTC. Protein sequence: CASSPPTSGGETQYF.